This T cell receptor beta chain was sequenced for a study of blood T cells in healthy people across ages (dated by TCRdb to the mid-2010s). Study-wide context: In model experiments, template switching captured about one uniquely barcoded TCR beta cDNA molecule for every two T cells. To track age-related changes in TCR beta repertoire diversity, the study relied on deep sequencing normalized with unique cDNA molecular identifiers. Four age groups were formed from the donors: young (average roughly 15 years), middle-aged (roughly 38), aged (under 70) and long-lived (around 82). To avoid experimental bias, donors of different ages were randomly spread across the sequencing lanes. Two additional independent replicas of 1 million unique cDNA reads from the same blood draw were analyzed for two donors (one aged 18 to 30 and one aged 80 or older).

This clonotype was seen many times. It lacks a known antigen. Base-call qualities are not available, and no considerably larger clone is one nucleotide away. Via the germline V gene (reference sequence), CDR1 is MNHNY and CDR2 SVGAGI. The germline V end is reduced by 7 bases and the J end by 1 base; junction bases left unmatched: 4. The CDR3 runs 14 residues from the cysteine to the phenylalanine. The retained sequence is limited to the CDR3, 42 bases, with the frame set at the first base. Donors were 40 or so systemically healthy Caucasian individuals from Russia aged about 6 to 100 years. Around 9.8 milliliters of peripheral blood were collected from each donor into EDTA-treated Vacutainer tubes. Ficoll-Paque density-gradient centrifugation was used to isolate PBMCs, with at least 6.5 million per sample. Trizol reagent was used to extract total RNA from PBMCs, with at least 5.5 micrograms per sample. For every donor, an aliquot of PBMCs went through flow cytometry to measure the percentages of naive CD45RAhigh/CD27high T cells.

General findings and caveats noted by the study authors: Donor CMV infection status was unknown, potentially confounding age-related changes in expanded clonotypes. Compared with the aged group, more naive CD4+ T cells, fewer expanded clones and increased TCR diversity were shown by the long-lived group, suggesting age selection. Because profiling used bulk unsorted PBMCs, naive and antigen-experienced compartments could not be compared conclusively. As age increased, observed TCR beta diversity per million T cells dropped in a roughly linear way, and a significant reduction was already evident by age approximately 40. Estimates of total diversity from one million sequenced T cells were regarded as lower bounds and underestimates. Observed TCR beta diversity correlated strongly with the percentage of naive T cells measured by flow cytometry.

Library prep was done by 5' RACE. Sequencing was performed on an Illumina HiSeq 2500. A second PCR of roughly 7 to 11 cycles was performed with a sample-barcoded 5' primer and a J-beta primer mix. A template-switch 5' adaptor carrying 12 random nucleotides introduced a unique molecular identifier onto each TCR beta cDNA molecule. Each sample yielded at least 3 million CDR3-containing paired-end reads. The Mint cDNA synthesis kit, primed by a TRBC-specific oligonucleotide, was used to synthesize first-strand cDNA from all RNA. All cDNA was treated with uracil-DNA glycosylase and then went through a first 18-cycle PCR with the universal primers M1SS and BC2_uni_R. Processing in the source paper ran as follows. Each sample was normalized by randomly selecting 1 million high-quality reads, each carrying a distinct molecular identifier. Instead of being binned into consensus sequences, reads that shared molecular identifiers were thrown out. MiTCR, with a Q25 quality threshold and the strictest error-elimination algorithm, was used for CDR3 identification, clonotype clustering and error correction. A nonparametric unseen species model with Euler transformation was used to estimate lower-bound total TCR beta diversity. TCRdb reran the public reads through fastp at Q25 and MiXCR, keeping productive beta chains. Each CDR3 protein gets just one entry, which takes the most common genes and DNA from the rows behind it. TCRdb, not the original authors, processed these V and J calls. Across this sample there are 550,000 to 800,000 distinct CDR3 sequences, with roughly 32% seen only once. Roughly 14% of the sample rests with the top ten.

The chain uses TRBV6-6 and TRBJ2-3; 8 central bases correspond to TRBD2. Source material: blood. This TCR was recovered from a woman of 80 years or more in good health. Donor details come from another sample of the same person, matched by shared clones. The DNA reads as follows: TGTGCCAGCAACTACGGGGGGGGCACAGATACGCAGTATTTT. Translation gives CASNYGGGTDTQYF.